The rows below give T cell receptor beta chains drawn from one sample of a study of T cell changes during pregnancy in multiple sclerosis. TCRdb's copy holds only in-frame clones and misses some; the assay was immunoSEQ multiplex PCR. The table includes under 55,000 clones, around 94% detected once. Sequences were derived from CD4+ T cells from peripheral blood mononuclear cells, sampled before pregnancy. These receptors all come from a female donor with multiple sclerosis, enrolled in a pregnancy study. Both conserved end residues are part of each CDR3. D genes are given only for firm matches. Clone size appears in some rows only: once, few, many, or a class for an expanded clone.

J gene: TRBJ1-2; V gene: TRBV30; D gene: NA; clone size: NA; CDR3 DNA: TGTGCCTGGAGAGGGGTTGGTGGCTACACCTTC; CDR3 protein: CAWRGVGGYTF
J gene: TRBJ1-1; V gene: TRBV14; D gene: NA; clone size: once; CDR3 DNA: TGTGCCAGCAGCCCACCTTTTACAGGGATCACTGAAGCTTTCTTT; CDR3 protein: CASSPPFTGITEAFF
J gene: TRBJ2-1; V gene: TRBV2; D gene: TRBD2; clone size: NA; CDR3 DNA: TGTGCCAGCAGTACCGGGACTAGCGGGAGGGGTGAGCAGTTCTTC; CDR3 protein: CASSTGTSGRGEQFF
J gene: TRBJ2-3; V gene: TRBV11-2; D gene: TRBD1; clone size: NA; CDR3 DNA: TGTGCCAGCAGCTTAGAAGTCTGGCAGGGGGCGCGTTATACGCAGTATTTT; CDR3 protein: CASSLEVWQGARYTQYF
J gene: TRBJ1-4; V gene: TRBV2; D gene: NA; clone size: NA; CDR3 DNA: TGTGCCAGCAGTGAGGAGAGGAGTGAAAAACTGTTTTTT; CDR3 protein: CASSEERSEKLFF
J gene: TRBJ1-3; V gene: TRBV28; D gene: TRBD1; clone size: NA; CDR3 DNA: TGTGCCAGCAGTTTTATCGGCAGGGGGCTTGTGAACACCATATATTTT; CDR3 protein: CASSFIGRGLVNTIYF
J gene: TRBJ2-7; V gene: TRBV5-1; D gene: NA; clone size: NA; CDR3 DNA: TGCGCCAGCAGCACCGGGACACAGGCCTACGAGCAGTACTTC; CDR3 protein: CASSTGTQAYEQYF
J gene: TRBJ1-1; V gene: TRBV5-1; D gene: NA; clone size: NA; CDR3 DNA: TGCGCCAGCAGCTTGGGTCGTTACCGGGTCGGGAACACTGAAGCTTTCTTT; CDR3 protein: CASSLGRYRVGNTEAFF
J gene: TRBJ2-7; V gene: TRBV9; D gene: NA; clone size: NA; CDR3 DNA: TGTGCCAGCAGCGTAGATCTGGGCGGGAACGAGCAGTACTTC; CDR3 protein: CASSVDLGGNEQYF
J gene: TRBJ2-2; V gene: TRBV19; D gene: TRBD2; clone size: NA; CDR3 DNA: TGTGCCAGTACCCTTCTAGCGGGACTCACCGGGGAGCTGTTTTTT; CDR3 protein: CASTLLAGLTGELFF
J gene: TRBJ2-1; V gene: TRBV27; D gene: TRBD2; clone size: NA; CDR3 DNA: TGTGCCAGCAGTATAGCGGGACGGGCCAATGAGCAGTTCTTC; CDR3 protein: CASSIAGRANEQFF
J gene: TRBJ1-1; V gene: TRBV2; D gene: NA; clone size: NA; CDR3 DNA: TGTGCCAGCAGTGAACGGGGAGGGGCCATGAACACTGAAGCTTTCTTT; CDR3 protein: CASSERGGAMNTEAFF
J gene: TRBJ2-3; V gene: TRBV2; D gene: NA; clone size: NA; CDR3 DNA: TGTGCCAGCAGTAGCAGGGGCGGAGATACGCAGTATTTT; CDR3 protein: CASSSRGGDTQYF
J gene: TRBJ2-2; V gene: TRBV28; D gene: NA; clone size: NA; CDR3 DNA: TGTGCCAGCAGTTCCCCGACAGGGAACACCGGGGAGCTGTTTTTT; CDR3 protein: CASSSPTGNTGELFF
J gene: TRBJ2-3; V gene: TRBV11-2; D gene: NA; clone size: NA; CDR3 DNA: TGTGCCAGCAGCCTTAACGGGGATACGCAGTATTTT; CDR3 protein: CASSLNGDTQYF
J gene: TRBJ2-3; V gene: TRBV19; D gene: NA; clone size: NA; CDR3 DNA: TGTGCCAGTAGTTTGGACAGACCCAGCACAGATACGCAGTATTTT; CDR3 protein: CASSLDRPSTDTQYF
J gene: TRBJ2-7; V gene: TRBV2; D gene: TRBD1; clone size: NA; CDR3 DNA: TGTGCCAGCAAGTCCGGACAGGGGTTGGCCTACGAGCAGTACTTC; CDR3 protein: CASKSGQGLAYEQYF
J gene: TRBJ2-2; V gene: TRBV2; D gene: NA; clone size: NA; CDR3 DNA: TGTGCCAGCAGTGAAGAACTGCGCACCGGGGAGCTGTTTTTT; CDR3 protein: CASSEELRTGELFF
J gene: TRBJ1-4; V gene: TRBV20-1; D gene: NA; clone size: once; CDR3 DNA: TGCAGTGCTAGGCAGGGTCGGTTTTTT; CDR3 protein: CSARQGRFF
J gene: TRBJ1-1; V gene: TRBV30; D gene: TRBD1; clone size: NA; CDR3 DNA: TGTGCCTTGGACAGGGGATGGAACACTGAAGCTTTCTTT; CDR3 protein: CALDRGWNTEAFF
J gene: TRBJ1-4; V gene: TRBV27; D gene: NA; clone size: NA; CDR3 DNA: TGTGCCAGCAGTCCCAGGACAGTAAATGACGAAAAACTGTTTTTT; CDR3 protein: CASSPRTVNDEKLFF
J gene: TRBJ2-6; V gene: TRBV5-6; D gene: NA; clone size: NA; CDR3 DNA: TGTGCCAGCAGCTTGGCATATAGTTCTGGGGCCAACGTCCTGACTTTC; CDR3 protein: CASSLAYSSGANVLTF
J gene: TRBJ2-1; V gene: TRBV7-9; D gene: NA; clone size: NA; CDR3 DNA: TGTGCCAGCAGCTCCCAAAGGAGTCAGGGATCGTTCTTC; CDR3 protein: CASSSQRSQGSFF
J gene: TRBJ2-3; V gene: TRBV4-1; D gene: TRBD2; clone size: NA; CDR3 DNA: TGCGCCAGCAGCCAAGCCGGGACTAGTCCCGTCACAGATACGCAGTATTTT; CDR3 protein: CASSQAGTSPVTDTQYF
J gene: TRBJ2-2; V gene: TRBV28; D gene: NA; clone size: NA; CDR3 DNA: TGTGCCAGCTCGCTGGCGGGGAATTACGGGGAGCTGTTTTTT; CDR3 protein: CASSLAGNYGELFF
J gene: TRBJ2-7; V gene: TRBV10-3; D gene: NA; clone size: NA; CDR3 DNA: TGTGCCATCAGTGACCCTACTAGCCGACGGTCCTACGAGCAGTACTTC; CDR3 protein: CAISDPTSRRSYEQYF
J gene: TRBJ2-1; V gene: TRBV5-1; D gene: TRBD1; clone size: NA; CDR3 DNA: TGCGCCAGCAGCTTCGGACAGGGTTTTAATCCCCCGAGACATGAGCAGTTCTTC; CDR3 protein: CASSFGQGFNPPRHEQFF
J gene: TRBJ2-6; V gene: TRBV6-1; D gene: TRBD1; clone size: NA; CDR3 DNA: TGTGCCACCAGGACAGGGGGCTCTGGGGCCAACGTCCTGACTTTC; CDR3 protein: CATRTGGSGANVLTF
J gene: TRBJ2-7; V gene: TRBV6-1; D gene: TRBD1; clone size: once; CDR3 DNA: TGTGCCAGCAGTGAATTGGACAGGGATTACGAGCAGTACTTC; CDR3 protein: CASSELDRDYEQYF
J gene: TRBJ2-5; V gene: TRBV5-1; D gene: NA; clone size: once; CDR3 DNA: TGCGCCAGCAGCTTCGTGGGACAAAAGCAAGAGACCCAGTACTTC; CDR3 protein: CASSFVGQKQETQYF
J gene: TRBJ1-3; V gene: TRBV28; D gene: NA; clone size: many; CDR3 DNA: TGTGCCAGCAGCCACCCCTCTGCCGAGTTCTCTGGAAACACCATATATTTT; CDR3 protein: CASSHPSAEFSGNTIYF
J gene: TRBJ1-2; V gene: TRBV9; D gene: NA; clone size: NA; CDR3 DNA: TGTGCCAGCAGCCCCTCGGGCCAGAGGGCGAGACTGGAGGGCTACACCTTC; CDR3 protein: CASSPSGQRARLEGYTF
J gene: TRBJ1-1; V gene: TRBV5-1; D gene: TRBD1; clone size: NA; CDR3 DNA: TGCGCCAGCAGCTTGGCAGGGGGCTTTGAAGCTTTCTTT; CDR3 protein: CASSLAGGFEAFF